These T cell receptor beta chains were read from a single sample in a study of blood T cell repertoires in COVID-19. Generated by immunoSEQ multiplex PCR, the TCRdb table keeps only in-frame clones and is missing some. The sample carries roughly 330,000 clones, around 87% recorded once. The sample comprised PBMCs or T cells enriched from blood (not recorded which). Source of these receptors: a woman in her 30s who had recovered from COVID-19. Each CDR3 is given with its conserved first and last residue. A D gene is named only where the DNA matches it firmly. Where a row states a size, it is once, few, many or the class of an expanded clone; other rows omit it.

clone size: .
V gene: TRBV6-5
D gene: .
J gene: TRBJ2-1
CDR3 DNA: TGTGCCAGCAGCGCCGGGGAGAAGCAGTTCTTC
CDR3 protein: CASSAGEKQFF

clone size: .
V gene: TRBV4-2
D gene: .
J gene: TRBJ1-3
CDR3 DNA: TGTGCCAGCAGCCAAGGGGCAGCACTTGGAAACACCATATATTTT
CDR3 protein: CASSQGAALGNTIYF

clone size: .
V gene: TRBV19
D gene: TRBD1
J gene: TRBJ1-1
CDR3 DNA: TGTGCCAGTAGCAACCGGACAGGGCCGGGCACTGAAGCTTTCTTT
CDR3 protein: CASSNRTGPGTEAFF

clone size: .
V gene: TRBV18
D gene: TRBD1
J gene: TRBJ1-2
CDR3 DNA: TGTGCCAGCTCACTCGCCTCGACAGGGGCAGATGGCTACACCTTC
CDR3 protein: CASSLASTGADGYTF

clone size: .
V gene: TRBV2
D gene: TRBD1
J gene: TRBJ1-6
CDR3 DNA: TGTGCCAGCAGTGGACAGGGAGCCATCTCCTATAATTCACCCCTCCACTTT
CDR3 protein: CASSGQGAISYNSPLHF

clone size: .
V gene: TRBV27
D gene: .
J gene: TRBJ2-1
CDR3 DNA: TGTGCCAGCAGTCCCGGGGCCTACAATGAGCAGTTCTTC
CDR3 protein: CASSPGAYNEQFF

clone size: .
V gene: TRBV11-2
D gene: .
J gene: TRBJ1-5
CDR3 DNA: TGTGCCAGCAGCTTATCAGGGCTGGTAGGACAGCCCCAGCATTTT
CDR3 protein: CASSLSGLVGQPQHF

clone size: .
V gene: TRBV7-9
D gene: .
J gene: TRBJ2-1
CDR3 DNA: TGTGCCAGCAGCTTGTTCGACTATGGTTACAATGAGCAGTTCTTC
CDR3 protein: CASSLFDYGYNEQFF

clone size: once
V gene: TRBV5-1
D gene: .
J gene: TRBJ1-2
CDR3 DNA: TGCGCCAGCAGCTATCCCGGGGGTTACGAAAACGGCTACACCTTC
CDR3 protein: CASSYPGGYENGYTF

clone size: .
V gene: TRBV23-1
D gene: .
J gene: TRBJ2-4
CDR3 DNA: TGCGCCAGCAGTCCCCCCGGGGTAAAAAACATTCAGTACTTC
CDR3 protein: CASSPPGVKNIQYF

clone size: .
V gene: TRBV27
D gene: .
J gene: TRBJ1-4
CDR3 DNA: TGTGCCAGCAGCCGGTGGGGCCCTAATGAAAAACTGTTTTTT
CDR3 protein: CASSRWGPNEKLFF

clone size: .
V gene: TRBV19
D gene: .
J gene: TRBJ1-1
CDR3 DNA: TGTGCAAGTAGATCTGGGGGGGGCGCGGGTGAAGCTTTCTTT
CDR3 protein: CASRSGGGAGEAFF

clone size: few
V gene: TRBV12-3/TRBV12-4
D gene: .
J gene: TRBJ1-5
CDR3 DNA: TGTGCCAGCGGAGCGGGAAATCAGCCCCAGCATTTT
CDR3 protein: CASGAGNQPQHF

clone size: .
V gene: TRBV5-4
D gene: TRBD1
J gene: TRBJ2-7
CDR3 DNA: TGTGCCAGCAGCTTGGCCCTAGGACAGGGGTTCTACGAGCAGTACTTC
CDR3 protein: CASSLALGQGFYEQYF

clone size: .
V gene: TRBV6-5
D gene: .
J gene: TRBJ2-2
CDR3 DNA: TGTGCCAGCAACGCCCCGGGGGTCTACACCGGGGAGCTGTTTTTT
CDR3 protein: CASNAPGVYTGELFF

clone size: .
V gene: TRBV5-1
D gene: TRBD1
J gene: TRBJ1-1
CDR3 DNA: TGCGCCAGCAGCTTGGCCCAGGGACAGGGGGATAACACTGAAGCTTTCTTT
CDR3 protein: CASSLAQGQGDNTEAFF